The present entry profiles one T cell receptor beta chain with its context. Its antigen is as yet unknown. V was clipped by 3 bases and J by 4 bases, with 8 bases between them. The CDR3 loop spans 13 amino acids. Germline assignment: CDR1 SGDLS and CDR2 YYNGEE. The sample comes from a study of PD-1 blockade in mismatch repair-deficient tumors. Background on the study: Patients had approximately 11 mismatch repair-deficient cancer types, all previously treated and progressing.

Study-wide results and limits: After pembrolizumab, tumor-resident clones rose rapidly, then generally contracted before radiologic responses.

TCRdb's copy holds only in-frame clones and misses some; the assay was immunoSEQ multiplex PCR. Of 60,000 to 70,000 clones in the sample, approximately 88% were seen once. All patients were mismatch repair deficient, assessed by either PCR or immunohistochemistry. The TCR-sequenced patients were a few responders to pembrolizumab. This TCR was sampled from an adult with mismatch repair-deficient cancer. The source was peripheral blood, collected 52 weeks after starting pembrolizumab. The V and J genes are TRBV9 and TRBJ1-5; D gene uncertain. In nucleotides, the CDR3 is TGTGCCAGCAGCGGGCAGCCAAATCAGCCCCAGCATTTT. It translates to CASSGQPNQPQHF.